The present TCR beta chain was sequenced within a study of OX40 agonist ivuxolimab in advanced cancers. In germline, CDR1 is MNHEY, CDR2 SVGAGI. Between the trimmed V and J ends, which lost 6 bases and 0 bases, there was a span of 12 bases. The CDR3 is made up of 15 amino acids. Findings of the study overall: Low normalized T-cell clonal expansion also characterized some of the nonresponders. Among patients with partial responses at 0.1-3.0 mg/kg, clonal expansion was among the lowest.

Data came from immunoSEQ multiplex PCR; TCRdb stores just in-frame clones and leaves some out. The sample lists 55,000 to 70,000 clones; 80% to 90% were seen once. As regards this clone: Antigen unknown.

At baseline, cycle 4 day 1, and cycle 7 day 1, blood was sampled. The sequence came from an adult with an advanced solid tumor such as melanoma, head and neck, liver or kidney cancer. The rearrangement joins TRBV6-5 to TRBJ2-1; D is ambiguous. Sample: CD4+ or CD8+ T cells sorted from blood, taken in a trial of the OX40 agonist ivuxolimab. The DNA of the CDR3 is TGTGCCAGCAGGAGGAGTCAAACCTCCTACAATGAGCAGTTCTTC. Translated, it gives CASRRSQTSYNEQFF.